The present T cell receptor (beta chain) was sequenced within a study of cytomegalovirus exposure and HLA in healthy donors. Overall study context: Early release data held 85 million or so unique TCRs from HLA-typed donors. Within the Caucasian-associated ancestry cluster were roughly 79% of the roughly 430 genotyped donors.

The PCR ran on 60 Vbeta and 13 Jbeta primers. Here immunoSEQ multiplex PCR was the method, and the copy in TCRdb shows in-frame clones only, minus some. The sample has more than 95,000 clones, approximately 80% seen once. Whole-study results and caveats: It was confirmed in vitro that a few of the CMV-associated chains were specific for CMV antigens. As a later analysis showed, several of the most significant clusters appeared to be linked to common viral pathogens.

Germline V lookup: CDR1 DFQATT, CDR2 SNEGSKA (reference sequence). The length of the CDR3 is 10 residues. Trimming stripped 8 bases from V and 7 bases from J, with 11 bases between. Concerning this clone itself: The antigen remains unidentified.

V gene TRBV20-1 combines with J gene TRBJ1-2, with D perhaps TRBD1 (6 bases). This clonotype originated in a woman aged 18-29 years in good health and CMV-seropositive. The sequenced sample was PBMCs. CDR3 nucleotide sequence: TGCAGTACAGGGCTATCTGGCTACACCTTC. It encodes CSTGLSGYTF.